This T cell receptor (beta chain) was captured in a study of long-term antiretroviral therapy in people with HIV. Germline assignment: CDR1 SGHRS and CDR2 YFSETQ. V shed 5 bases and J shed 4 bases, with 15 bases lying between them. The CDR3 spans 14 residues. The assay, immunoSEQ v3.0, was run at survey level. Assay used: immunoSEQ multiplex PCR; TCRdb lists only in-frame clones, some missing. The repertoire holds about 21,000 clones, with roughly 85% as singletons. Source: unsorted PBMCs, taken 0.2 years after starting antiretroviral therapy. The rearrangement joins TRBV5-1 to TRBJ1-2, with a weak D call TRBD1 (5 bases). This clonotype originated in a woman in her 30s with HIV. The DNA for the CDR3 is TGCGCCAGCAGTCCTACGGGACGTAGCTATGGCTACACCTTC. Translation: CASSPTGRSYGYTF. Supplemented by reference TRBV5-1 and TRBJ1-2, the full variable domain reads KAGVTQTPRYLIKTRGQQVTLSCSPISGHRSVSWYQQTPGQGLQFLFEYFSETQRNKGNFPGRFSGRQFSNSRSEMNVSTLELGDSALYLCASSPTGRSYGYTFGSGTRLTVV.